The present TCR beta chain was sequenced within a study of T cell responses to AZD1222 COVID-19 vaccine. Study outcomes and limitations: Recipients of AZD1222 seropositive at baseline numbered only 6 or 7.

Regarding this clone: As yet, its antigen is unknown.

Repertoires were generated with immunoSEQ multiplex PCR, while TCRdb's copy carries only in-frame clones and drops some. The data show 87,000 or so clones, with roughly nine tenths seen just once and about 3.7% held by the top ten. This sample comprised peripheral blood, obtained on day 0 of AZD1222 vaccination. This clonotype was sampled from an adult in good health.

Written as DNA, the CDR3 is TGTGCCACCAGCAGGTCGAGGGAATTCAACGAGCAGTACTTC. This encodes CATSRSREFNEQYF. The chain has TRBV15 and TRBJ2-7, with a weak D call TRBD2 (5 bases). Germline loops: CDR1 LNHNV, CDR2 YYDKDF (reference sequence). The CDR3 has 14 residues. V was cut by 3 bases and J by 5 bases, with 14 bases left in between.